This T cell receptor beta chain came from a study of blood T cell repertoires in COVID-19. Study at large: In each case, the material was cDNA or gDNA derived from T cells, B-cell-depleted T cells, or PBMCs.

Study processing details: Amplification from reference gene primers served as the basis for estimated nucleated cell counts. Repertoires were generated with immunoSEQ multiplex PCR, while TCRdb's copy carries only in-frame clones and drops some. The V and J calls and clone size were taken over from that table, and D and trimming were inferred from the DNA. This sample yields 95,000 or so clones, of which roughly 90% are seen a single time; around 1.3% belongs to the top ten. CDR1 is ENHRY and CDR2 is SYGVKD in the germline V gene. CDR3 length equals 14 residues. V lost 6 bases and J 7 bases, leaving 13 bases between the germline ends.

This clonotype was sampled from an older man with active or convalescent COVID-19. This chain uses TRBV10-3 with TRBJ1-6; TRBD1 might be the D (6 bases). What was sequenced was peripheral blood. CDR3 sequence: CAIRAIGGNSPLHF. The CDR3, as DNA: TGTGCCATCAGGGCGATAGGGGGAAATTCACCCCTCCACTTT.